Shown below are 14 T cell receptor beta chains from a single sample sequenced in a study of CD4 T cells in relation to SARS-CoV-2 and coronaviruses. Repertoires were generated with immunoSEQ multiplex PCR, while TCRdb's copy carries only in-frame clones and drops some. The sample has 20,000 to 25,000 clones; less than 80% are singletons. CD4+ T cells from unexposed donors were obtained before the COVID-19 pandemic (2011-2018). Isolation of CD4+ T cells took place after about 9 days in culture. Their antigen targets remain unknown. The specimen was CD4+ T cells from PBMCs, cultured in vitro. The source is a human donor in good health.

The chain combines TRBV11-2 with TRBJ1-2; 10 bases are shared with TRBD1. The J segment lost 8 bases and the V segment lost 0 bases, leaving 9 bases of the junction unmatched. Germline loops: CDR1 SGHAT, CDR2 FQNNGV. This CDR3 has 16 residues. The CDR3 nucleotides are TGTGCCAGCAGCTTAGATCGAGGGACAGGGGATAGAGGCTACACCTTC. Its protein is CASSLDRGTGDRGYTF.

The CDR3 DNA reads as TGTGCCAGCAGTTCCCCCACTAGCGGGGTAAATCTTAACAATGAGCAGTTCTTC. Translation gives CASSSPTSGVNLNNEQFF. The gene calls are TRBV6-2 or TRBV6-3 and TRBJ2-1, with TRBD2 identical over 10 bases. CDR3 length equals 18 residues. Germline CDR1 is MNHEY and CDR2 is SVGEGT. V dropped 4 bases and J dropped 5; count of bases not matched to a gene: 14.

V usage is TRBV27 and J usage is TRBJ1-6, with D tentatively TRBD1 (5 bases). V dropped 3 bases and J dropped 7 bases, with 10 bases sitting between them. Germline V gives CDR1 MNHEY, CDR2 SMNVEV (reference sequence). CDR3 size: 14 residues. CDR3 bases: TGTGCCAGCAGTTTTGCGGGACGGAATTCACCCCTCCACTTT. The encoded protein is CASSFAGRNSPLHF.

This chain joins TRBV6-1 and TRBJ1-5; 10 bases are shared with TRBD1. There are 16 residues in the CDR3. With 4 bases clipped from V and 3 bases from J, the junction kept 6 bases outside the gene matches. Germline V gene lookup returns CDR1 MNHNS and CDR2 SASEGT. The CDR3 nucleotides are TGTGCCAGCAGTGCCACCGGGACAGGGGTCAATCAGCCCCAGCATTTT. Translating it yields CASSATGTGVNQPQHF.

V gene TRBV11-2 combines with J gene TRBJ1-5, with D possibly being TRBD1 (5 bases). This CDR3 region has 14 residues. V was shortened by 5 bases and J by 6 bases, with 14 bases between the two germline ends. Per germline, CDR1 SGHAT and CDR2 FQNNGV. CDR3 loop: CASSGDFMGQPQHF. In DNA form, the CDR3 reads TGTGCCAGCAGCGGGGACTTTATGGGTCAGCCCCAGCATTTT.

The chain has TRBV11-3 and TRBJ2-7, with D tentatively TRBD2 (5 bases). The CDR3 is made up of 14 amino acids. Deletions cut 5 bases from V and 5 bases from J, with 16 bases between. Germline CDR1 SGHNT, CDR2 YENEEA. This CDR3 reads CASSPGESSDEQYF. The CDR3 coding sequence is TGTGCCAGCAGCCCTGGGGAGTCGTCGGACGAGCAGTACTTC.

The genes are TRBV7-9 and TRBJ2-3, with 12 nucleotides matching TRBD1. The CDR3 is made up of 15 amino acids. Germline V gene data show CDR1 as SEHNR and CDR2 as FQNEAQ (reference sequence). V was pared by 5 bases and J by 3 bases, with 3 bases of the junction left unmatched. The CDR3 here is CASSGTGGGTDTQYF. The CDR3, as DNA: TGTGCCAGCAGCGGGACAGGGGGCGGAACAGATACGCAGTATTTT.

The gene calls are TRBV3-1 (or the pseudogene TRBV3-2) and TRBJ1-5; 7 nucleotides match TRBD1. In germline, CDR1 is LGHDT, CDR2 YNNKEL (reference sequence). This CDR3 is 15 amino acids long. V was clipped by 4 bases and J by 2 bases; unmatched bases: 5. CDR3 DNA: TGTGCCAGCAGCCGGGACAGCGGGGGCAATCAGCCCCAGCATTTT. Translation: CASSRDSGGNQPQHF.

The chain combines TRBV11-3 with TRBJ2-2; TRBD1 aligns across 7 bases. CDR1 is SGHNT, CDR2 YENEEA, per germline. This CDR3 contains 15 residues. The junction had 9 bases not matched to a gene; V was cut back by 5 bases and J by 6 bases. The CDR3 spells CASSQKTGYSGELFF. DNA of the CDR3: TGTGCCAGCAGCCAAAAGACAGGGTACTCCGGGGAGCTGTTTTTT.

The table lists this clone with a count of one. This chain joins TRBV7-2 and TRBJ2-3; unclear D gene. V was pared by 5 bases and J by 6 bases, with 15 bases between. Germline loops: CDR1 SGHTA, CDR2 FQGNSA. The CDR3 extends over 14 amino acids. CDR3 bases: TGTGCCAGCAGCCTTAAGACCCTATGGGATACGCAGTATTTT. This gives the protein CASSLKTLWDTQYF.

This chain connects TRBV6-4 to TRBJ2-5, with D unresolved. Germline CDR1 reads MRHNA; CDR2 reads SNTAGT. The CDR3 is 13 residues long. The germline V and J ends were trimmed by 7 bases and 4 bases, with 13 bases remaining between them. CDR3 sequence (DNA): TGTGCCAGCACCGTGGCTCGAGTAGAGACCCAGTACTTC. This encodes CASTVARVETQYF.

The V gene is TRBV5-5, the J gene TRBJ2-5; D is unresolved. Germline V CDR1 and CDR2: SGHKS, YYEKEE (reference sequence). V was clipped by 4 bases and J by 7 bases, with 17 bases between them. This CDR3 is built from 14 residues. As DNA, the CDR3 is TGTGCCAGCAGCCCATTGAACCCGCCGGGGACCCAGTACTTC. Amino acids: CASSPLNPPGTQYF.

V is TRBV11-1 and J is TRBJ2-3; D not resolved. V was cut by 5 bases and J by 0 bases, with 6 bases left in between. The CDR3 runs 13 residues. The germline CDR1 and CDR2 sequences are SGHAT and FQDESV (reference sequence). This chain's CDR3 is CASSRDSTDTQYF. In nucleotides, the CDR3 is TGTGCCAGCAGCAGAGACAGCACAGATACGCAGTATTTT.

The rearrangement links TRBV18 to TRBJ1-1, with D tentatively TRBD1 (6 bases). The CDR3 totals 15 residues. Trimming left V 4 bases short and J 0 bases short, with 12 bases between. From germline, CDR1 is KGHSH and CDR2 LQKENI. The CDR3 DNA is TGTGCCAGCTCACGCGACAGGATGGTGAACACTGAAGCTTTCTTT. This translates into CASSRDRMVNTEAFF.